This T cell receptor beta chain was found in a study of T cells after yellow fever vaccination. Across the study: Each low-cell-number fraction was prepared by means of SMART-Seq v4 Ultra Low Input. Broader study findings: Peak timing came faster in the weaker secondary response, day 5 versus 15. The presence of abundant clonotypes contaminating from the bulk population was possible in FACS-sorted repertoires.

The CDR3 is 16 residues long. V shed 3 bases and J 9 bases; nucleotides not matched to a gene: 11. The V gene's germline CDR1 is LNHDA and CDR2 SQIVND (reference sequence). TCRdb processed the 5' RACE reads anew with MiXCR; each CDR3 protein has one entry. The data hold 200,000 to 300,000 distinct CDR3 sequences, with around 6.7% observed a single time. This clonotype occurred a few times. The antigen remains undetermined. This clonotype was obtained from a man aged 30 to 45 who received the YFV17D yellow fever vaccine. This chain uses TRBV19 with TRBJ2-1; the match to TRBD2 covers 10 bases. Sequenced here: CD4+ T cells sorted from PBMCs, sampled on the day of the yellow fever booster vaccination. The CDR3 is CASSILSASGRSEQFF. CDR3 DNA: TGTGCCAGTAGTATTCTCTCGGCTAGCGGGAGATCTGAGCAGTTCTTC.